The next 25 T cell receptor beta chains were all read from a single sample in a study of human T cells and chemical hapten exposure. TCRdb called the RACE reads again in MiXCR, with one record for every CDR3 protein. The sample includes some 65,000 distinct CDR3 sequences, approximately 6.1% seen only once; the top ten take 3% to 4%. Time point denoted: healthy volunteer bleed at 6 weeks. It was unfractionated whole blood from which total RNA was extracted. The sequencing sample was made of whole blood. The receptor set was obtained from a female donor in good health. Some clones in this sample may be carry-over from other donors' samples.

Many counts were recorded for this clonotype. V gene TRBV6-1 combines with J gene TRBJ1-2; perhaps TRBD1 as D (5 bases). The CDR3 extends over 11 amino acids. With 10 bases removed from V and 8 bases from J, the gap between germline ends came to 14 bases. Germline values: CDR1 MNHNS, CDR2 SASEGT. The CDR3 loop reads CATGTRGGYTF. CDR3 nucleotides: TGTGCCACCGGGACTCGGGGCGGCTACACCTTC.

Many counts were recorded for this clonotype. CDR3 in amino acids: CASSTGTGQPQHF. CDR3 nucleotide sequence: TGTGCCAGCAGTACAGGGACGGGACAGCCCCAGCATTTT. The chain employs TRBV6-4 and TRBJ1-5; maybe TRBD1 (6 bases). The CDR3 spans 13 residues. The germline CDR1 and CDR2 sequences are MRHNA and SNTAGT. The V gene lost 5 bases and the J gene lost 7 bases, with 12 bases spanning the gap.

This clonotype was seen a handful of times. This sequence joins TRBV3-1 and TRBJ2-7, with 7 bases fitting TRBD2. This CDR3 is built from 15 residues. The trim removed 1 base at V and 5 bases at J, leaving 8 bases unmatched. Germline V gene data show CDR1 as LGHDT and CDR2 as YNNKEL (reference sequence). The CDR3 loop reads CASSQGGGGSNEQYF. The CDR3 DNA follows: TGTGCCAGCAGCCAAGGGGGCGGCGGGAGCAACGAGCAGTACTTC.

This clonotype was seen repeatedly, ten times or more. The V gene is TRBV12-3 or TRBV12-4, the J gene TRBJ1-4; no reliable D call. This CDR3 spans 12 amino acids. V shed 3 bases and J shed 5 bases, with 4 bases lying between them. This CDR3 is CASSFINEKLFF. CDR3 coding DNA: TGTGCCAGCAGTTTTATAAATGAAAAACTGTTTTTT.

This clonotype was seen many times. This rearrangement joins TRBV27 to TRBJ2-2, with D unresolved. The CDR3 sequence is 13 residues long. CDR1 and CDR2 (germline): MNHEY, SMNVEV (reference sequence). V shed 6 bases and J shed 5 bases, with 10 bases lying between them. The CDR3 DNA reads TGTGCCAGCAGAGTTCGTAGGACCGGGGAGCTGTTTTTT. This encodes CASRVRRTGELFF.

This clonotype was detected only a few times. The chain recombines TRBV20-1 with TRBJ1-3; D call uncertain. The V gene's germline CDR1 is DFQATT and CDR2 SNEGSKA (reference sequence). The CDR3 covers 12 residues. Trimming took off 3 bases at V and 4 bases at J, with 7 bases between the two ends. The CDR3 loop is CSAREYGNTIYF. DNA of the CDR3: TGCAGTGCTAGGGAGTACGGAAACACCATATATTTT.

This clonotype has a count of ten or more. The J gene is TRBJ2-5, the V gene TRBV29-1; the D call may be TRBD1 or TRBD2 (5 bases each). Trimming removed 3 bases from V and 4 bases from J, with 24 bases in between. Germline V gives CDR1 SQVTM, CDR2 ANQGSEA. The CDR3 loop spans 17 amino acids. The CDR3 DNA reads TGCAGCGTTGATTTTTGGGGGAGAAGGGCGTGGGGAGAGACCCAGTACTTC. Amino acid sequence: CSVDFWGRRAWGETQYF.

There are many counts of this clonotype. This rearrangement joins TRBV24-1 to TRBJ2-1, with TRBD2 identical over 10 bases. Germline trimming cut 7 bases from V and 9 bases from J; bases unmatched to any gene: 8. This CDR3 region has 14 residues. CDR1 KGHDR and CDR2 SFDVKD come from the germline V gene. CDR3 sequence: CATRKAGGSGEQFF. Written as DNA, the CDR3 is TGTGCCACCAGGAAAGCGGGAGGGTCAGGTGAGCAGTTCTTC.

The V and J genes are TRBV5-1 and TRBJ1-4, with 9 bases lining up with TRBD1. There are 15 residues in the CDR3. Looked up from germline, CDR1 is SGHRS and CDR2 is YFSETQ. J lost 8 bases, V lost 0 bases, and 5 bases had no gene match. The CDR3 DNA is TGCGCCAGCAGCTTGGGGGGACAGGGTAACGAAAAACTGTTTTTT. This sequence encodes CASSLGGQGNEKLFF.

This clonotype was observed at least ten times. The chain recombines TRBV20-1 with TRBJ2-3; D is perhaps TRBD2 (6 bases). Germline CDR1 and CDR2: DFQATT and SNEGSKA (reference sequence). Trimming stripped 0 bases from V and 8 bases from J, with 15 bases between. The CDR3 totals 14 residues. The CDR3, as DNA: TGCAGTGCTAGAGATCAGTGGGAGGAGGGTACGCAGTATTTT. Translated, it gives CSARDQWEEGTQYF.

This clonotype was seen repeatedly, ten times or more. In DNA form, the CDR3 reads TGTGCCAGCAGCCAAGTCCTTCCAAAGCGGGGGAGCACCGGGGAGCTGTTTTTT. Its translation is CASSQVLPKRGSTGELFF. The chain combines TRBV3-1 with TRBJ2-2; 8 nucleotides align to TRBD2. V lost 1 base, J lost 4 bases, and 11 bases stayed unmatched. The CDR3 has 18 amino acids. CDR1 and CDR2 from the germline V gene are LGHDT and YNNKEL (reference sequence).

This clonotype was seen ten or more times. This chain joins TRBV5-1 and TRBJ1-1, with D unclear. Germline V gives CDR1 SGHRS, CDR2 YFSETQ. The V end was cut by 4 bases, the J end by 5 bases, with 18 bases between. The CDR3 runs 15 residues. Written as DNA, the CDR3 is TGCGCCAGCAGCCCCCCGCCTGGCATCGGGACTGAAGCTTTCTTT. This sequence encodes CASSPPPGIGTEAFF.

This clonotype was seen at least ten times. This chain uses TRBV28 with TRBJ2-7; TRBD2 is a possible D gene (6 bases). Germline V lookup: CDR1 MDHEN, CDR2 SYDVKM. The CDR3 spans 14 residues. V was cut by 7 bases and J by 7 bases, with 20 bases left in between. CDR3 loop: CASKTIARSGEQYF. The DNA for the CDR3 is TGTGCCAGCAAAACCATTGCCCGAAGCGGGGAGCAGTACTTC.

The chain is built from TRBV12-3 or TRBV12-4 and TRBJ2-2; 10 bases agree with TRBD2. Trimming removed 2 bases from V and 5 bases from J; junction bases left unmatched: 20. There are 21 residues in the CDR3. The CDR3 coding sequence is TGTGCCAGCAGTTTATCGAGTTTGGGGCTAGCGGGAGTACGAGGTACCGGGGAGCTGTTTTTT. Protein: CASSLSSLGLAGVRGTGELFF.

This clonotype occurred many times. This chain connects TRBV19 to TRBJ2-7, with TRBD1 matching over 7 bases. V lost 7 bases to trimming and J lost 2 bases; unmatched junction nucleotides: 2. The CDR3 length is 12 residues. From germline, CDR1 is LNHDA and CDR2 SQIVND (reference sequence). The CDR3 here is CASKGAAYEQYF. CDR3 coding DNA: TGTGCCAGTAAGGGGGCAGCCTACGAGCAGTACTTC.

This clonotype has at least ten counts. The V and J genes are TRBV7-9 and TRBJ1-1, with 8 bases identical to TRBD1. The J segment lost 3 bases and the V segment lost 2 bases, leaving 5 bases of the junction unmatched. The length of the CDR3 is 15 residues. Germline CDR1 SEHNR, CDR2 FQNEAQ (reference sequence). The CDR3 DNA reads TGTGCCAGCAGCTTAATCAGGGGGCTGGACACTGAAGCTTTCTTT. It yields the protein CASSLIRGLDTEAFF.

The V and J genes are TRBV28 and TRBJ1-2; TRBD1 matches 7 bases. After removal of 5 bases from V and 2 bases from J, the junction contained 5 bases not matched to a gene. The length of the CDR3 is 14 residues. From germline, CDR1 is MDHEN and CDR2 SYDVKM. CDR3 in amino acids: CASSPHRGNYGYTF. The CDR3 coding sequence is TGTGCCAGCAGTCCCCACAGGGGAAACTATGGCTACACCTTC.

This clonotype was seen more than once but under ten times. The V call is TRBV5-1, the J call TRBJ1-6, with a tentative D call TRBD1 (6 bases). V gave up 3 bases and J gave up 8 bases, with 18 bases separating them. There are 16 residues in the CDR3. Germline V lookup: CDR1 SGHRS, CDR2 YFSETQ. The CDR3 region is CASSYDRRGGDSPLHF. Written as DNA, the CDR3 is TGCGCCAGCAGCTATGACAGGCGAGGAGGGGATTCACCCCTCCACTTT.

This clonotype appeared many times. This chain uses TRBV9 with TRBJ2-7; TRBD2 matches at 8 bases. The CDR3 is made up of 14 amino acids. Germline values: CDR1 SGDLS, CDR2 YYNGEE. V shed 6 bases, J shed 3 bases, and the junction held 8 bases outside the gene matches. The CDR3 DNA follows: TGTGCCAGCACAGCGGGAGAGCGGAGCTACGAGCAGTACTTC. Amino acids: CASTAGERSYEQYF.

V and J are TRBV29-1 and TRBJ1-1; possible D gene TRBD1, 5 bases. Germline CDR1 SQVTM, CDR2 ANQGSEA. The CDR3 length is 14 residues. The V and J ends lost 2 bases and 0 bases respectively, with 10 bases between them. CDR3 nucleotide sequence: TGCAGCGTTGAACAGGACAAGATGAACACTGAAGCTTTCTTT. Protein: CSVEQDKMNTEAFF.

This clonotype was seen repeatedly, ten times or more. The chain is built from TRBV29-1 and TRBJ2-5, with D perhaps TRBD2 (7 bases). CDR1 is SQVTM and CDR2 is ANQGSEA in the germline V gene. The CDR3 covers 13 residues. V lost 7 bases, J lost 6 bases, and 18 bases lay in between. CDR3: CSASYREGKTQYF. DNA for the CDR3: TGCAGCGCCTCGTACAGGGAGGGGAAGACCCAGTACTTC.

This clonotype appeared many times. This chain connects TRBV7-9 to TRBJ1-1; D ambiguous. The V and J ends lost 3 bases and 1 base respectively, with 3 bases between them. The CDR3 totals 12 residues. Germline CDR1 reads SEHNR; CDR2 reads FQNEAQ (reference sequence). CDR3 amino acids: CASSFPNTEAFF. Here the CDR3 DNA reads TGTGCCAGCAGCTTTCCGAACACTGAAGCTTTCTTT.

This clonotype was observed many times. The chain has TRBV10-3 and TRBJ1-1; 7 bases align to TRBD1. V shed 5 bases and J 1 base; nucleotides not matched to a gene: 1. CDR3 size: 13 residues. The germline CDR1 and CDR2 sequences are ENHRY and SYGVKD. The CDR3 DNA reads as TGTGCCATCAGTAGGGACAGGAACACTGAAGCTTTCTTT. Its protein product is CAISRDRNTEAFF.

This clonotype was counted between two and nine times. The genes are TRBV5-6 and TRBJ2-6, with D possibly TRBD1 on 6 matching bases. Looked up from germline, CDR1 is SGHDT and CDR2 is YYEEEE. Trimming stripped 4 bases from V and 0 bases from J, with 11 bases between. The CDR3 sequence is 16 residues long. The CDR3 is CASSPRTASGANVLTF. The DNA of the CDR3 is TGTGCCAGCAGCCCTCGGACAGCCTCTGGGGCCAACGTCCTGACTTTC.

CDR3 in DNA: TGTGCCAGCGCTCCGACAGGGTCTTGGGAGCAGTACTTC. Amino acids: CASAPTGSWEQYF. The rearrangement uses TRBV7-2 and TRBJ2-7, with TRBD1 matching over 7 bases. The trim removed 8 bases at V and 7 bases at J, leaving 11 bases unmatched. Germline CDR1 reads SGHTA; CDR2 reads FQGNSA. This CDR3 has 13 amino acids.